These 29 T cell receptor beta chains originate from one sample sequenced in a study of control samples from healthy donors and cancer patients. The data were produced by immunoSEQ multiplex PCR, yet TCRdb's version contains in-frame clones alone and is incomplete. The data contain 95,000 to 110,000 clones, 75% to 90% of them singletons. Specimen: PBMCs. Receptors originate from a man aged 55 to 70 with lung cancer.

The CDR3 DNA reads as TGTGCCACCAGTGGTGATAGATGGGGGGTAGTTACTGGGGCCAACGTCCTGACTTTC. Its protein product is CATSGDRWGVVTGANVLTF. This sequence joins TRBV24-1 and TRBJ2-6, with D perhaps TRBD2 (6 bases). Deletions cut 5 bases from V and 2 bases from J, with 21 bases between. This CDR3 contains 19 residues. Germline CDR1 KGHDR, CDR2 SFDVKD.

V gene TRBV5-1 combines with J gene TRBJ1-2, with no clear D. The CDR3 has 15 amino acids. The germline V and J ends were trimmed by 0 bases and 4 bases, with 13 bases remaining between them. Germline values: CDR1 SGHRS, CDR2 YFSETQ. The CDR3 nucleotides read TGCGCCAGCAGCTTGGAACTGGGCGACGCCTATGGCTACACCTTC. Residues: CASSLELGDAYGYTF.

The chain employs TRBV7-3 and TRBJ2-2; TRBD1 agrees at 7 bases. Germline values: CDR1 SGHTA, CDR2 FQGTGA. The CDR3 runs to 14 residues. V trimming: 6 bases; J trimming: 6 bases; junction bases outside the gene matches: 7. The CDR3, as DNA: TGTGCCAGCAGTTCTACAGGGGCGGCCGGGGAGCTGTTTTTT. This codes for CASSSTGAAGELFF.

The V gene is TRBV7-3, the J gene TRBJ2-1; tentative D call: TRBD2 (7 bases). Germline V gene lookup returns CDR1 SGHTA and CDR2 FQGTGA. Trimming cost V 0 bases and J 7 bases, with 16 bases left between them. The CDR3 runs to 16 residues. The chain's CDR3 is CASSLTLAGAGNEQFF. The CDR3 DNA sequence: TGTGCCAGCAGCTTAACGTTGGCGGGGGCCGGGAATGAGCAGTTCTTC.

V gene TRBV24-1 combines with J gene TRBJ2-1, with 8 bases matching TRBD1. CDR1 and CDR2 (germline): KGHDR, SFDVKD. The CDR3 is 17 residues long. After removal of 2 bases from V and 11 bases from J, the junction contained 16 bases not matched to a gene. The CDR3: CATSDSLGQGAKGQQFF. The CDR3 DNA reads TGTGCCACCAGTGATTCGCTAGGGCAGGGGGCGAAGGGTCAGCAGTTCTTC.

The rearrangement uses TRBV27 and TRBJ1-5, with D maybe TRBD1 (5 bases). This CDR3 contains 15 residues. Deletions cut 8 bases from V and 3 bases from J, with 17 bases between. Germline-derived CDR1 and CDR2 are MNHEY and SMNVEV (reference sequence). CDR3 sequence: CASGLGAGVNQPQHF. In DNA form, the CDR3 reads TGTGCCAGCGGACTCGGGGCAGGAGTCAATCAGCCCCAGCATTTT.

In DNA form, the CDR3 reads TGTGCCAGCAGCTTGGCCATGGGTACGACTAACTATGGCTACACCTTC. This translates into CASSLAMGTTNYGYTF. This chain links TRBV5-5 with TRBJ1-2, with D hard to call. Per germline, CDR1 SGHKS and CDR2 YYEKEE (reference sequence). Deletions cut 0 bases from V and 0 bases from J, with 12 bases between. The CDR3 is 16 amino acids.

The chain recombines TRBV7-9 with TRBJ1-2; D possibly corresponds to TRBD1 (6 bases). The CDR3 contains 13 residues. V was pared by 1 base and J by 3 bases, with 6 bases between. The germline gives CDR1 SEHNR, CDR2 FQNEAQ (reference sequence). The CDR3 here is CASSLGTDYGYTF. CDR3 nucleotide sequence: TGTGCCAGCAGCTTAGGGACAGACTATGGCTACACCTTC.

The gene calls are TRBV7-2 and TRBJ1-5; D is possibly TRBD1 (5 bases). The CDR3 covers 19 residues. Germline assignment: CDR1 SGHTA and CDR2 FQGNSA. The V end lost 1 base, the J end lost 0 bases, and 19 bases lay between the germline ends. The CDR3 reads CASSLEAPGWDYSNQPQHF. The CDR3 coding sequence is TGTGCCAGCAGCTTAGAAGCCCCAGGCTGGGACTATAGCAATCAGCCCCAGCATTTT.

CDR3 residues: CASSQIGTGSLDTF. The CDR3 nucleotides are TGTGCCAGCAGCCAAATTGGGACGGGCTCCCTCGACACCTTC. The chain uses TRBV14 and TRBJ1-2, with TRBD1 as a possible D gene (5 bases). The CDR3 covers 14 residues. V was cut by 2 bases and J by 12 bases, with 19 bases left in between. The V gene's germline CDR1 is SGHDN and CDR2 FVKESK.

The chain recombines TRBV29-1 with TRBJ1-2, with D maybe TRBD1 (5 bases). The germline V gene encodes CDR1 SQVTM and CDR2 ANQGSEA. Trimming cost V 7 bases and J 7 bases, with 25 bases left between them. This CDR3 region has 15 residues. Here the CDR3 DNA reads TGCAGCGCTGGCCGCACAGGTCCGGAAAGAAGTGGCTACACCTTC. As protein: CSAGRTGPERSGYTF.

V gene TRBV5-5 combines with J gene TRBJ1-1; 8 nucleotides agree with TRBD1. Trimming took 4 bases from V and 5 from J; bases not matched to a gene: 7. This CDR3 region has 14 residues. The germline gives CDR1 SGHKS, CDR2 YYEKEE (reference sequence). CDR3 protein: CASSMTGVLTEAFF. The CDR3 region has the DNA TGTGCCAGCAGCATGACAGGGGTGTTGACTGAAGCTTTCTTT.

The rearrangement links TRBV4-1 to TRBJ2-1, with a weak D call TRBD2 (5 bases). The CDR3 has 16 residues. CDR1 and CDR2 (germline): MGHRA, YSYEKL. Trimming stripped 0 bases from V and 8 bases from J, with 17 bases between. CDR3 in amino acids: CASSQEMGRGIYEQFF. CDR3 DNA: TGCGCCAGCAGCCAAGAGATGGGTCGGGGTATATATGAGCAGTTCTTC.

The chain carries TRBV18 and TRBJ2-5; TRBD2 matches 7 bases. This CDR3 has 16 residues. The V gene's germline CDR1 is KGHSH and CDR2 LQKENI. The V gene end was trimmed by 0 bases and the J gene end by 5 bases; junction bases not matched to a gene: 9. The CDR3 nucleotides read TGTGCCAGCTCACCACCGCTCTCGGGGGGTCCCGAGACCCAGTACTTC. Amino acids: CASSPPLSGGPETQYF.

The V call is TRBV6-6, the J call TRBJ1-1; 7 bases line up with TRBD1. Germline V CDR1 and CDR2: MNHNY, SVGAGI (reference sequence). Trimming at V came to 8 bases and at J to 3 bases, leaving 9 bases not matched to a gene. The CDR3 contains 14 residues. Here the CDR3 reads CASEGQTKYTEAFF. The CDR3 nucleotides read TGTGCCAGCGAGGGACAGACTAAATACACTGAAGCTTTCTTT.

This chain links TRBV4-1 with TRBJ2-2, with 8 bases fitting TRBD1. The length of the CDR3 is 16 residues. With V trimmed by 2 bases and J by 6 bases, 8 bases remained unmatched. Germline-derived CDR1 and CDR2 are MGHRA and YSYEKL. In nucleotides, the CDR3 is TGCGCCAGCAGCCAATACCAGGGGGCTATGTCCGGGGAGCTGTTTTTT. This gives the protein CASSQYQGAMSGELFF.

The V and J genes are TRBV11-3 and TRBJ2-1, with 10 bases fitting TRBD2. CDR1 is SGHNT, CDR2 YENEEA, per germline. The trim removed 3 bases at V and 7 bases at J, leaving 12 bases unmatched. The CDR3 extends over 17 amino acids. CDR3 DNA sequence: TGTGCCAGCAGCTTTAGCGGGGGGACGGGATCTCGGAATGAGCAGTTCTTC. As protein: CASSFSGGTGSRNEQFF.

This chain links TRBV2 with TRBJ2-3; 8 bases map to TRBD2. The CDR3 runs 16 residues. J was trimmed by 4 bases and V by 6 bases; bases with no gene match: 12. Germline values: CDR1 SNHLY, CDR2 FYNNEI. The CDR3 sequence is CASSRGAGGAADTQYF. The CDR3 DNA follows: TGTGCCAGCAGCCGGGGGGCCGGGGGGGCGGCAGATACGCAGTATTTT.

This chain links TRBV12-3 or TRBV12-4 with TRBJ2-5, with D uncertain. The length of the CDR3 is 13 residues. The V gene lost 5 bases and the J gene lost 5 bases, with 12 bases spanning the gap. The CDR3 here is CASSRGRRETQYF. The CDR3 nucleotides are TGTGCCAGCAGTCGAGGACGTCGGGAGACCCAGTACTTC.

The count of this clone is one. The genes are TRBV7-9 and TRBJ1-2; 7 bases fit TRBD1. Looked up from germline, CDR1 is SEHNR and CDR2 is FQNEAQ (reference sequence). V was pared by 5 bases and J by 3 bases, with 3 bases of the junction left unmatched. The CDR3 has 13 residues. The CDR3 protein is CASSRGTDYGYTF. As DNA, the CDR3 is TGTGCCAGCAGCCGCGGGACAGACTATGGCTACACCTTC.

This clone showed up just once. The chain uses TRBV25-1 and TRBJ1-2; D is undetermined. The CDR3 contains 14 residues. Trimming pared 3 bases from V and 8 bases from J, leaving 16 bases between. Germline CDR1 reads MGHDK; CDR2 reads SYGVNS. The CDR3 bases are TGTGCCAGCAGTGATGCCGCTTTGCGGTGGGGCTACACCTTC. Protein: CASSDAALRWGYTF.

This chain links TRBV5-1 with TRBJ1-5; D may be TRBD1 (5 bases). Trimming stripped 5 bases from V and 0 bases from J, with 15 bases between. Germline assignment: CDR1 SGHRS and CDR2 YFSETQ. This CDR3 region has 16 residues. The DNA of the CDR3 is TGCGCCAGCAGGGCCGGGACCGACACTAGCAATCAGCCCCAGCATTTT. Translation: CASRAGTDTSNQPQHF.

The chain recombines TRBV2 with TRBJ2-3; D not resolved. With 4 bases removed from V and 1 base from J, the gap between germline ends came to 12 bases. The germline CDR1 and CDR2 sequences are SNHLY and FYNNEI. The CDR3 extends over 15 amino acids. The CDR3 loop is CASSVNSPGTDTQYF. CDR3 in DNA: TGTGCCAGCAGTGTTAACAGTCCCGGCACAGATACGCAGTATTTT.

The V and J genes are TRBV10-3 and TRBJ1-5, with 7 positions matching TRBD1. V lost 4 bases to trimming and J lost 0 bases; unmatched junction nucleotides: 6. Germline V gene data show CDR1 as ENHRY and CDR2 as SYGVKD. This CDR3 is built from 16 residues. CDR3 DNA sequence: TGTGCCATCAGTGGGGGACAGCCCTATAGCAATCAGCCCCAGCATTTT. It is translated as CAISGGQPYSNQPQHF.

This rearrangement joins TRBV3-1 (or the pseudogene TRBV3-2) to TRBJ2-7; 9 bases are a match to TRBD1. V lost 6 bases to trimming and J lost 5 bases; unmatched junction nucleotides: 11. The germline CDR1 and CDR2 sequences are LGHDT and YNNKEL (reference sequence). The CDR3 has 15 amino acids. CDR3 DNA: TGTGCCAGCAGTCTAAGGACAGGGGTATTTCACGAGCAGTACTTC. Amino acids: CASSLRTGVFHEQYF.

The chain links TRBV9 to TRBJ1-5; D possibly corresponds to TRBD1 (6 bases). V lost 1 base and J 4 bases, leaving 12 bases between the germline ends. Germline V CDR1 and CDR2: SGDLS, YYNGEE. The CDR3 runs to 15 residues. CDR3 nucleotide sequence: TGTGCCAGCAGCGTAAATGGAGGGGGGAATCAGCCCCAGCATTTT. It encodes CASSVNGGGNQPQHF.

CDR3: CATSEGGNYGYTF. CDR3 nucleotides: TGTGCCACCTCCGAAGGGGGTAACTATGGCTACACCTTC. The gene calls are TRBV24-1 and TRBJ1-2; TRBD1 might be the D (6 bases). The CDR3 loop spans 13 amino acids. V was trimmed by 9 bases and J by 1 base, leaving 11 bases between them. Germline loops: CDR1 KGHDR, CDR2 SFDVKD.

The chain has TRBV5-1 and TRBJ2-2; D may be TRBD2 (5 bases). The CDR3 is 16 residues long. Germline V lookup: CDR1 SGHRS, CDR2 YFSETQ. V shed 1 base and J shed 4 bases, with 14 bases lying between them. CDR3 sequence reads: CASSLLGSAGTGELFF. The CDR3 DNA sequence: TGCGCCAGCAGCTTGCTGGGTTCCGCGGGCACCGGGGAGCTGTTTTTT.

This rearrangement joins TRBV30 to TRBJ1-3, with 7 positions matching TRBD1. The CDR3 loop spans 17 amino acids. With V trimmed by 0 bases and J by 0 bases, 8 bases remained unmatched. Germline assignment: CDR1 GTSNPN and CDR2 SVGIG (reference sequence). This CDR3 is CAWSVGTVLRSGNTIYF. CDR3 nucleotide sequence: TGTGCCTGGAGTGTAGGGACAGTCCTTCGCTCTGGAAACACCATATATTTT. Variable domain in full (rest from reference TRBV30 and TRBJ1-3): SQTIHQWPATLVQPVGSPLSLECTVEGTSNPNLYWYRQAAGRGLQLLFYSVGIGQISSEVPQNLSASRPQDRQFILSSKKLLLSDSGFYLCAWSVGTVLRSGNTIYFGEGSWLTVV.